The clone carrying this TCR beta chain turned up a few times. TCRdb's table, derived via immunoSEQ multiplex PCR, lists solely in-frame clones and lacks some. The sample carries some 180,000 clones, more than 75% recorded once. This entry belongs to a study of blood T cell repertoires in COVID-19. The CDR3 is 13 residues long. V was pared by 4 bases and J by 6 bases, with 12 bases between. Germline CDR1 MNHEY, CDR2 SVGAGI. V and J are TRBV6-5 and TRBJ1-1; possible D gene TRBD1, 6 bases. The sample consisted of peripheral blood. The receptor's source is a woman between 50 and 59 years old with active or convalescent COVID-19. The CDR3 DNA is TGTGCCAGCAGTTCAGGGGTGAGAGCTGAAGCTTTCTTT. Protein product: CASSSGVRAEAFF.